Presented here are 10 T cell receptor beta chains from one specimen sequenced in a study of tissue T cells after allogeneic stem cell transplantation. Assay used: immunoSEQ multiplex PCR; TCRdb lists only in-frame clones, some missing. The sample contains nearly 10,000 clones, 50% to 80% of which appear only once. Specimen: tissue from the stomach, collected at autopsy. The receptors come from an older male donor with lung cancer.

The gene calls are TRBV5-1 and TRBJ1-1; 7 bases align to TRBD1. The CDR3 length is 14 residues. Unmatched junction bases numbered 8, after V lost 4 bases and J lost 5 bases. In germline, CDR1 is SGHRS, CDR2 YFSETQ. In DNA form, the CDR3 reads TGCGCCAGCAGCACCCAGGGGGTCCGGACTGAAGCTTTCTTT. The encoded protein is CASSTQGVRTEAFF.

This clone was detected a few times. The J gene is TRBJ2-3, the V gene TRBV6-1; 7 bases match TRBD2. The CDR3 extends over 18 amino acids. J was trimmed by 0 bases and V by 1 base; bases with no gene match: 10. Looked up from germline, CDR1 is MNHNS and CDR2 is SASEGT. Here the CDR3 reads CASSEVASGLTSTDTQYF. Here the CDR3 DNA reads TGTGCCAGCAGTGAAGTGGCTAGCGGCTTAACTAGCACAGATACGCAGTATTTT.

The chain has TRBV7-9 and TRBJ1-4, with D possibly being TRBD1 (5 bases). Germline CDR1 and CDR2: SEHNR and FQNEAQ (reference sequence). The CDR3 covers 14 residues. Trimming took off 8 bases at V and 10 bases at J, with 20 bases between the two ends. The CDR3 coding sequence is TGTGCCAGCGAGGGGCCCGAGAAAGTGAGAAAACTGTTTTTT. Translated: CASEGPEKVRKLFF.

This chain connects TRBV5-1 to TRBJ2-4; 9 bases fit TRBD1. Germline CDR1 is SGHRS and CDR2 is YFSETQ. The CDR3 spans 15 residues. V was clipped by 5 bases and J by 8 bases; unmatched bases: 11. CDR3 sequence reads: CASRQPGTGYDIQYF. The CDR3 DNA reads TGCGCCAGCAGACAACCCGGGACAGGGTATGACATTCAGTACTTC.

This chain links TRBV21-1 with TRBJ2-5; the tabulated D call, TRBD1, remains unverified against the DNA. TRBV21-1 is noted as a pseudogene. The CDR3 sequence is 14 residues long. This CDR3 is CASSNEQPQETQYF. The CDR3 DNA reads TGTGCCAGCAGCAACGAACAACCCCAAGAGACCCAGTACTTC.

The V call is TRBV5-5, the J call TRBJ2-4; D gene ambiguous. Trimming removed 1 base from V and 0 bases from J, with 8 bases in between. This CDR3 has 15 residues. Germline lookup yields CDR1 SGHKS and CDR2 YYEKEE (reference sequence). The CDR3 sequence is CASSLLLEAKNIQYF. The CDR3 bases are TGTGCCAGCAGCTTGCTGCTGGAAGCCAAAAACATTCAGTACTTC.

The chain has TRBV4-3 and TRBJ1-2, with 8 bases that match TRBD1. CDR3 length equals 14 residues. The V gene end was trimmed by 3 bases and the J gene end by 4 bases; junction bases not matched to a gene: 4. Germline V gene sequence: CDR1 LGHNA, CDR2 YSLEER. CDR3 residues: CASSHLGQAYGYTF. Written as DNA, the CDR3 is TGCGCCAGCAGCCACCTGGGACAGGCCTATGGCTACACCTTC.

The chain uses TRBV10-3 and TRBJ2-3; a possible D gene is TRBD2 (6 bases). The V gene lost 8 bases and the J gene lost 0 bases, with 12 bases spanning the gap. Germline V gives CDR1 ENHRY, CDR2 SYGVKD. CDR3 length: 14 amino acids. The CDR3 is CAIRVAGSTDTQYF. For the CDR3, the DNA is TGTGCCATCCGGGTGGCGGGGAGCACAGATACGCAGTATTTT.

The gene calls are TRBV7-9 and TRBJ1-3; D is ambiguous. This CDR3 region has 13 residues. V lost 3 bases to trimming and J lost 7 bases, with 10 bases between them. Germline CDR1 is SEHNR and CDR2 is FQNEAQ (reference sequence). CDR3 sequence reads: CASSLRRVNTIYF. For the CDR3, the DNA is TGTGCCAGCAGCTTGAGGAGGGTTAACACCATATATTTT.

The rearrangement uses TRBV28 and TRBJ2-1; D is uncertain. There are 13 residues in the CDR3. Trimming pared 3 bases from V and 3 bases from J, leaving 6 bases between. The V gene's germline CDR1 is MDHEN and CDR2 SYDVKM. CDR3 protein: CASSFSFYNEQFF. CDR3 sequence (DNA): TGTGCCAGCAGTTTTTCTTTCTACAATGAGCAGTTCTTC.